A selection of T cell receptor beta chains follows, all from one sample in a study of T cell responses to AZD1222 COVID-19 vaccine. The protocol was immunoSEQ multiplex PCR, while the TCRdb copy is restricted to in-frame clones and leaves out a portion. The repertoire holds about 120,000 clones, roughly 92% seen once, with approximately 4.8% in the top ten. The sample was peripheral blood, taken on day 0 of AZD1222 vaccination. The receptors stem from an adult in good health. The CDR3 runs from the conserved cysteine through the conserved F or W. D genes are given only for firm matches. Only some rows state a clone size, as once, few, many or a class for expanded clones.

length	D	size	J	V	DNA	CDR3
13	TRBD1	NA	TRBJ2-1	TRBV5-1	TGCGCCAGCAGCATAGGGACAGGGACTGAGCAGTTCTTC	CASSIGTGTEQFF
14	NA	NA	TRBJ1-2	TRBV7-9	TGTGCCAGCAGCTTATTGACAGCTAACTATGGCTACACCTTC	CASSLLTANYGYTF
11	NA	NA	TRBJ1-4	TRBV2	TGTGCCACCAGCAGAGATGAAAAACTGTTTTTT	CATSRDEKLFF
16	NA	NA	TRBJ1-2	TRBV18	TGTGCCAGCTCAGTCGGGGAGAGAATTTCTAACTATGGCTACACCTTC	CASSVGERISNYGYTF
15	NA	NA	TRBJ1-5	TRBV6-5	TGTGCCAGCAGTTACTCCGTGGAGGTTAATCAGCCCCAGCATTTT	CASSYSVEVNQPQHF
16	TRBD2	NA	TRBJ2-3	TRBV18	TGTGCCAGCTCATCCCTTAGCGGGGGGGCAACAGATACGCAGTATTTT	CASSSLSGGATDTQYF
17	NA	NA	TRBJ2-6	TRBV19	TGTGCCAGTAAACCGAGACAGATCCTCTCTGGGGCCAACGTCCTGACTTTC	CASKPRQILSGANVLTF
16	NA	NA	TRBJ1-4	TRBV7-2	TGTGCCAGCAGCTTAGGAGCAGGGCCGAGGGATGAAAAACTGTTTTTT	CASSLGAGPRDEKLFF
14	NA	NA	TRBJ2-7	TRBV9	TGTGCCAGCAGCGCCTCGCACACTCTTCGCGAGCAGTACTTC	CASSASHTLREQYF
14	TRBD1	NA	TRBJ1-2	TRBV10-3	TGTGCCATCAGATGGACAGGGGGCTACTATGGCTACACCTTC	CAIRWTGGYYGYTF
18	TRBD1	NA	TRBJ1-6	TRBV5-5	TGTGCCAGCAGTCCAACTCTGACAGGGAGCACCTATAATTCACCCCTCCACTTT	CASSPTLTGSTYNSPLHF
14	TRBD1	NA	TRBJ2-5	TRBV7-2	TGTGCCAGCAGCTGGGACAGGGGAGCCGAGACCCAGTACTTC	CASSWDRGAETQYF
16	TRBD2	NA	TRBJ2-3	TRBV19	TGTGCCAGTAGTTGGACGAGCGGGGCTGGTGTAGATACGCAGTATTTT	CASSWTSGAGVDTQYF
13	NA	few	TRBJ1-1	TRBV7-9	TGTGCCAGCACCCCGGGAGCGGCCACTGAAGCTTTCTTT	CASTPGAATEAFF
12	NA	NA	TRBJ1-2	TRBV12-3/TRBV12-4	TGTGCCAGCAGTTTATCTGAGTATGGCTACACCTTC	CASSLSEYGYTF
14	NA	few	TRBJ1-1	TRBV5-6	TGTGCCAGCAGCCCTATAGGGAGGGAGACTGAAGCTTTCTTT	CASSPIGRETEAFF
13	NA	NA	TRBJ1-2	TRBV5-1	TGCGCCAGCAGCTGGGGGACAAACTATGGCTACACCTTC	CASSWGTNYGYTF
15	NA	NA	TRBJ2-7	TRBV6-5	TGTGCCAGTCAAACCTCAGGGGACATCCCTTACGAGCAGTACTTC	CASQTSGDIPYEQYF
14	NA	NA	TRBJ1-4	TRBV6-5	TGTGCCAGCAGTTACTCGGGAAGGGATGAAAAACTGTTTTTT	CASSYSGRDEKLFF
14	NA	NA	TRBJ1-1	TRBV30	TGTGCCTGGAGTCGCACCAGGAGGAACACTGAAGCTTTCTTT	CAWSRTRRNTEAFF
16	NA	NA	TRBJ1-4	TRBV7-6	TGTGCCAGCAGCTTAGGAGGGACTCCCAGTTTAGAAAAACTGTTTTTT	CASSLGGTPSLEKLFF
13	NA	NA	TRBJ1-1	TRBV7-9	TGTGCCAGCAGCCAAACCGGGGGGACTGAAGCTTTCTTT	CASSQTGGTEAFF
14	NA	NA	TRBJ1-4	TRBV25-1	TGTGCCAGCAGTGAGGCAGGGAGCGGAGAAAAACTGTTTTTT	CASSEAGSGEKLFF
13	NA	NA	TRBJ1-1	TRBV6-5	TGTGCCAGCTGGGAGGGGGGTTGGACTGAAGCTTTCTTT	CASWEGGWTEAFF
16	NA	NA	TRBJ1-5	TRBV30	TGTGCCTGGAGTGTACGATCCTCGGGCCGGGATCAGCCCCAGCATTTT	CAWSVRSSGRDQPQHF
11	NA	NA	TRBJ1-2	TRBV29-1	TGCAGCGTAGGGGGAGGCTATGGCTACACCTTC	CSVGGGYGYTF
15	TRBD1	NA	TRBJ1-1	TRBV7-6	TGTGCCAGCAGCCTAGGGACAGGTTTGAACACTGAAGCTTTCTTT	CASSLGTGLNTEAFF
15	NA	few	TRBJ1-2	TRBV4-1	TGCGCCAGCAGCCTTCGGCAGGTTTGGGCGGAGGGCTACACCTTC	CASSLRQVWAEGYTF
13	TRBD1	once	TRBJ2-7	TRBV29-1	TGCAGCGTGACCGGGACAGGGGTTTACGAGCAGTACTTC	CSVTGTGVYEQYF
17	TRBD1	NA	TRBJ2-7	TRBV6-2/TRBV6-3	TGTGCCAGCAGTTATGAGGCAGGGGGTGTCAAAGGTTACGAGCAGTACTTC	CASSYEAGGVKGYEQYF
12	NA	NA	TRBJ2-7	TRBV12-3/TRBV12-4	TGTGCCAGCAGTTTAACAGCCTACGAGCAGTACTTC	CASSLTAYEQYF
13	NA	NA	TRBJ1-2	TRBV4-3	TGCGCCAGCAGCCAAGCTAGGGGGTTTGGCTACACCTTC	CASSQARGFGYTF
16	NA	NA	TRBJ1-4	TRBV2	TGTGCCAGCAGTGTACCATCGGCCCCCTTGGGTGAAAAACTGTTTTTT	CASSVPSAPLGEKLFF
17	TRBD1	NA	TRBJ2-3	TRBV18	TGTGCCAGCTCACCCCTCCCGGTACAGGGGAGCACAGATACGCAGTATTTT	CASSPLPVQGSTDTQYF
18	NA	NA	TRBJ1-6	TRBV4-3	TGCGCCAGCAGCCAAGATGTGGGGGGGTCTGGTAAAAATTCACCCCTCCACTTT	CASSQDVGGSGKNSPLHF
13	NA	NA	TRBJ1-1	TRBV6-2/TRBV6-3	TGTGCCAGCAGTTACCTCGTCGGTTCCGAAGCTTTCTTT	CASSYLVGSEAFF
15	NA	NA	TRBJ1-6	TRBV4-3	TGCGCCAGCAGCCAACTGAGCTCCTATAATTCACCCCTCCACTTT	CASSQLSSYNSPLHF
15	TRBD1	NA	TRBJ2-5	TRBV10-3	TGTGCCATCAGTGCCGGGACAGGGTTCCAAGAGACCCAGTACTTC	CAISAGTGFQETQYF
15	TRBD1	few	TRBJ2-1	TRBV5-1	TGCGCCAGCAGCTTGGGTGGACAGGGGTTCGATGAGCAGTTCTTC	CASSLGGQGFDEQFF
16	TRBD2	NA	TRBJ2-2	TRBV6-1	TGTGCCAGCAGTGAAATGGGACTACCTAACACCGGGGAGCTGTTTTTT	CASSEMGLPNTGELFF
17	TRBD1	once	TRBJ2-7	TRBV13	TGTGCCAGCAGCCAGGCCCGGGGAGGACAGGGTGGAAACGAGCAGTACTTC	CASSQARGGQGGNEQYF
14	TRBD1	NA	TRBJ2-2	TRBV5-1	TGCGCCAGCAGCTGGGGACAGGGTACCGGGGAGCTGTTTTTT	CASSWGQGTGELFF
14	NA	once	TRBJ1-1	TRBV5-1	TGCGCCAGCAGCTTGCTGGGGCTTTTAACTGAAGCTTTCTTT	CASSLLGLLTEAFF
11	NA	NA	TRBJ1-2	TRBV29-1	TGCAGCGCCGGGGATTTCTATGGCTACACCTTC	CSAGDFYGYTF
15	NA	NA	TRBJ1-2	TRBV7-2	TGTGCCAGCAGCTACCTCGCGGCGGGTGAATATGGCTACACCTTC	CASSYLAAGEYGYTF
16	TRBD1	once	TRBJ1-4	TRBV28	TGTGCCAGCAGTTTACGGGTCCAGGGGGCCAATGAAAAACTGTTTTTT	CASSLRVQGANEKLFF
14	NA	NA	TRBJ2-5	TRBV9	TGTGCCAGCAGCGTAGCTGGTACCCAAGAGACCCAGTACTTC	CASSVAGTQETQYF
14	TRBD1	NA	TRBJ1-4	TRBV7-8	TGTGCCAGCAGCCGGGGACAGGGTAATGAAAAACTGTTTTTT	CASSRGQGNEKLFF
14	TRBD1	NA	TRBJ1-1	TRBV27	TGTGCCAGCAGTTTGGACAGGGGGTGGACTGAAGCTTTCTTT	CASSLDRGWTEAFF
17	TRBD1	NA	TRBJ2-2	TRBV5-6	TGTGCCAGCAGCGGGGAGCTGGGACAGCGCGGCACCGGGGAGCTGTTTTTT	CASSGELGQRGTGELFF
11	NA	NA	TRBJ1-4	TRBV20-1	TGCAGTGCTAGAGTTACTGAAAAACTGTTTTTT	CSARVTEKLFF
16	TRBD1	NA	TRBJ2-1	TRBV23-1	TGCGCCAGCAGTCTTCCCCGGGACAGGGGTTACAATGAGCAGTTCTTC	CASSLPRDRGYNEQFF
13	NA	once	TRBJ1-1	TRBV18	TGTGCCAGCTCACCAAGCCAGAACACTGAAGCTTTCTTT	CASSPSQNTEAFF
13	TRBD1	NA	TRBJ1-2	TRBV19	TGTGCCAGTAGTCCACGGACAGGGTACGGCTACACCTTC	CASSPRTGYGYTF
11	NA	NA	TRBJ1-2	TRBV20-1	TGCAGTGCTAGAGATTGGGACATACTACACTTC	CSARDWDILHF
13	NA	NA	TRBJ1-3	TRBV12-3/TRBV12-4	TGTGCCAGCAACCCCGGGACTGGAAACACCATATATTTT	CASNPGTGNTIYF
11	NA	NA	TRBJ2-3	TRBV7-2	TGTGCCAGCAGCCTGGCAGATACGCAGTATTTT	CASSLADTQYF
14	NA	NA	TRBJ2-2	TRBV19	TGTGCCAGTTTGGCCCGGGGGCCGGGCGGGGAGCTGTTTTTT	CASLARGPGGELFF
15	TRBD1	NA	TRBJ1-4	TRBV7-8	TGTGCCAGCAGAACAGGGGTCTTGGCTAATGAAAAACTGTTTTTT	CASRTGVLANEKLFF
15	NA	NA	TRBJ2-1	TRBV9	TGTGCCAGCAGCGCCATAGCAGGGCTCAACAATGAGCAGTTCTTC	CASSAIAGLNNEQFF